This TCR beta chain is drawn from a study of blood T cell repertoires in COVID-19. Study-level information: Sites in the United States, Italy and Spain provided acute and convalescent COVID-19 samples. The analysed material was cDNA or gDNA that came from T cells, B-cell-depleted T cells, or PBMCs.

Original methodology: Quantification of nucleated cells was approximated via reference gene primer amplification. Measured with immunoSEQ multiplex PCR; TCRdb has only the in-frame clones, and not every one. The V and J calls and clone size are taken from that table; D and trimming were inferred from the DNA. Among fewer than 100,000 clones, about 90% were seen once, and the ten largest hold 45%. The sample taken for sequencing was peripheral blood. This receptor was identified in a human donor in a cohort sampled during active COVID-19.

CDR3 in amino acids: CASSVSLAPPNYNEQFF. The CDR3 coding sequence is TGTGCCAGCAGCGTTTCCTTAGCGCCCCCAAACTACAATGAGCAGTTCTTC. The chain carries TRBV9 and TRBJ2-1; maybe TRBD2 (5 bases). Trimming took 2 bases from V and 3 from J, leaving 18 bases between them. The CDR3 contains 17 residues. From germline, CDR1 is SGDLS and CDR2 YYNGEE.